Listed below are T cell receptor beta chains from one sample, sequenced in a study of shared clonotypes between healthy human individuals. Method: immunoSEQ multiplex PCR; TCRdb's copy keeps in-frame clones and lacks some. The sample contains roughly 1,800,000 clones, approximately 94% of which appear only once. Sequencing was performed on naive CD8+ T cells sorted from blood. The source of these receptors is a man younger than 35 in good health. The conserved cysteine and the conserved F or W are not part of the CDR3 here.

V,CDR3
TRBV4-3,ASSVEMTGDRLSEAF
TRBV27,ASRIGTGGTGELF
TRBV9,ASSPGTSLLSEQY
TRBV11-3,ASSLPGADKAF
TRBV6-5,ASTRDRSNTGELF
TRBV6-6,ASSYSIGGGDYGYT
TRBV9,ASSEPFEDTQY
TRBV6-5,ASRPAFTSAGELF
TRBV7-9,ASSSPWGAIDTQY
TRBV7-9,ASSPSGRDTGELF
TRBV28,ASSSSGPYEQY
TRBV7-9,ASSDGYEQY
TRBV5-4,ASSPPDRDTDTQY
TRBV10-3,AISEPGSGPDYGYT
TRBV27,ASSWRQGMNTGELF
TRBV6-1,ASSERAVPGHEQY
TRBV14,ASSQDIWGPSGNTIY
TRBV4-2,ASSQEYRGAVLATNEKLF
TRBV21-1,ASSKDGGSRLASGAETQY
TRBV19,ASTRGDIQY
TRBV5-6,ASSSFPTATNEKLF
TRBV5-1,ASSTTGYEQY
TRBV19,ASSPPGRNTEAF
TRBV2,ASSPGRGRSYEQY
TRBV7-2,ASSLGAPPGEQY
TRBV5-4,ASRRTRANTDTQY
TRBV19,ASSYHDSLPYEQY
TRBV5-5,ASSHRTGEGRVNTEAF
TRBV5-6,ASRTGLAGGLTGELF